This TCR beta chain was obtained from a study of blood T cell repertoires in COVID-19 (dated by TCRdb to the early 2020s). Notes on the research overall: Collaborator samples came from the United States, Italy and Spain and covered acute and convalescent phases of COVID-19. Deeply sampled blood TCRbeta repertoires from subjects exposed to, actively infected with, or recovered from COVID-19 were included in the dataset. Nearly every sample came with metadata listing a de-identified subject ID, COVID-19 status, age in years and sex. The repertoires were released in a freely available public database meant as a resource for research on the immune response to SARS-CoV-2. The prospective study material was composed of cDNA or gDNA derived from T cells, B-cell-depleted T cells, or PBMCs. Where available, HLA class I and class II types were taken from metadata supplied by the sample provider and were not determined by assay-based typing. Samples came from the ongoing ImmuneRACE study (first 160 participants) plus 1,254 subjects from 6 global collaborators. General findings and caveats noted by the study authors: Clinical and demographic metadata were provided uncurated, with the amount varying by source and participant.

Each collaborating institution followed its own protocols to collect whole blood in K2EDTA tubes. Collaborator samples were shipped for TCRbeta analysis as frozen whole blood, isolated PBMCs, or DNA extracted from either sample type. Inclusive of the bounding cysteine and phenylalanine, the CDR3 is 14 residues long. The kept DNA is CDR3 alone, 42 bases in frame from the first base. Trimming takes 3 bases off V and 4 bases off J; junction bases not matched to a gene: 2. CDR1 and CDR2 were assigned from the germline V gene as KGHSH and LQKENI. Regarding this clone: Its antigen has not been determined. One base away there is no much larger clone; base qualities are not given.

The immunoSEQ Assay, a bias-controlled multiplex PCR, was used to amplify TCRbeta CDR3 regions from genomic DNA. Per the source publication's procedure: The number of nucleated cells in each sample was estimated from the amplification of reference gene primers within the assay. Sequence reads were collapsed and filtered to measure the absolute abundance of every unique TCRbeta CDR3 rearrangement. For each sample, productive Simpson clonality was calculated as the square root of Simpson's diversity index over productive rearrangements. The table was pulled from immuneACCESS by TCRdb, which kept in-frame rearrangements only. Such tables lose some clones; where checked, under half of the loss comes from unresolved V genes, and the rest has no known cause. Clone size and V and J calls were adopted from that table, with D and trimming inferred from the DNA. The sample profile shows some 83,000 clones; 86% of them were found once. 8% of the sample rests with the top ten.

This clonotype was sampled from a man in his forties or fifties with active COVID-19. The V and J genes are TRBV18 and TRBJ2-1; 8 junctional bases match TRBD1. Sequenced: peripheral blood. The encoded CDR3 is CASSPDRAYNEQFF. The nucleotide sequence reads TGTGCCAGCTCACCGGACAGGGCTTACAATGAGCAGTTCTTC.